The sequence of this T cell receptor beta chain was determined in a study of cytomegalovirus exposure and HLA in healthy donors. To note about this clone: Antigen: not known.

The donors belonged to the approximately 110-subject validation cohort, separate from the 666-subject first cohort. The CDR3 totals 17 residues. Points from the study as a whole: It was approximately 170 TCR beta chains that were listed as cytomegalovirus-associated. Many donors carried some public TCRs, although rarity characterized most TCR sequences.

The method was immunoSEQ multiplex PCR; TCRdb's version includes in-frame clones alone and lacks a portion of them. This table holds more than 70,000 clones, about 95% found once. The V call is TRBV21-1, the J call TRBJ2-2; TRBD2 is the table's D call and was not checked against the DNA. TRBV21-1 is designated a pseudogene. Sequencing was performed on PBMCs. This receptor was obtained from a man between 18 and 29 years old in good health and CMV-seropositive. In DNA form, the CDR3 reads TGTGCCAGCAGCGCGTTAGGGGAGGCGACGAACACCGGGGAGCTGTTTTTT. Residues: CASSALGEATNTGELFF.